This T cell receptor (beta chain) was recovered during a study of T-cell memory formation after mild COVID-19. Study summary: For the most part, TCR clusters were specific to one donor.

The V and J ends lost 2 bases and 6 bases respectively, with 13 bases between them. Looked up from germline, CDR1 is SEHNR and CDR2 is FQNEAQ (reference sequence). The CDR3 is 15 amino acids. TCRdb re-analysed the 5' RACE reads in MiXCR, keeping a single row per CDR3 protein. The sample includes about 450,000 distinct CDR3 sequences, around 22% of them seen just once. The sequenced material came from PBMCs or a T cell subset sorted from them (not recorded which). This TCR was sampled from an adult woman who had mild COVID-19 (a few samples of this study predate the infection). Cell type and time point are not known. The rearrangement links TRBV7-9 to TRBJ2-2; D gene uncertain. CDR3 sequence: CASSLMRLAAGELFF. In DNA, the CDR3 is TGTGCCAGCAGCTTAATGCGACTGGCCGCCGGGGAGCTGTTTTTT.